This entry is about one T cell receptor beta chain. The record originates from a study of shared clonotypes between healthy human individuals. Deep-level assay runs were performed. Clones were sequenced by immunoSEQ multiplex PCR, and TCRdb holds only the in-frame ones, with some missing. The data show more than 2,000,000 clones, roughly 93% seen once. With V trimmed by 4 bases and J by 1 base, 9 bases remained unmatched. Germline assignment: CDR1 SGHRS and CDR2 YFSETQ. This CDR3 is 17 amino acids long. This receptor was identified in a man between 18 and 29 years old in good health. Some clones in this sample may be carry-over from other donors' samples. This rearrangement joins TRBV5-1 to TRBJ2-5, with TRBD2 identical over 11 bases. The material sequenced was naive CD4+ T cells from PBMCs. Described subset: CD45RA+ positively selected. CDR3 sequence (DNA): TGCGCCAGCAGCCCGAGACTAGCGGGAACCGCCCAAGAGACCCAGTACTTC. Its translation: CASSPRLAGTAQETQYF.